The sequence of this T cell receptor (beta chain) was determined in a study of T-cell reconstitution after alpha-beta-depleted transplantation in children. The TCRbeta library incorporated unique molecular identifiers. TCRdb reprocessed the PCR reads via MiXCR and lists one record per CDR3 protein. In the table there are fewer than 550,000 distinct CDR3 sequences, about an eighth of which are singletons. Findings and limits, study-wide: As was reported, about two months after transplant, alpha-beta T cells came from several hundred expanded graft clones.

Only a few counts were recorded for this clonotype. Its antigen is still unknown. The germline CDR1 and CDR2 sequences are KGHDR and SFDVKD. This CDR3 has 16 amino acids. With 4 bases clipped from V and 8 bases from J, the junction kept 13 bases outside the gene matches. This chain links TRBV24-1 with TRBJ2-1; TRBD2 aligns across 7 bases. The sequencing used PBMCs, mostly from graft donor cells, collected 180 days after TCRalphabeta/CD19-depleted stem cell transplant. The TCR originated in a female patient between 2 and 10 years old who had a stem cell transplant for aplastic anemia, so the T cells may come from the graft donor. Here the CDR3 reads CATSDRTRAGWDEQFF. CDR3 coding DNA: TGTGCCACCAGTGACAGGACTAGAGCGGGGTGGGATGAGCAGTTCTTC.